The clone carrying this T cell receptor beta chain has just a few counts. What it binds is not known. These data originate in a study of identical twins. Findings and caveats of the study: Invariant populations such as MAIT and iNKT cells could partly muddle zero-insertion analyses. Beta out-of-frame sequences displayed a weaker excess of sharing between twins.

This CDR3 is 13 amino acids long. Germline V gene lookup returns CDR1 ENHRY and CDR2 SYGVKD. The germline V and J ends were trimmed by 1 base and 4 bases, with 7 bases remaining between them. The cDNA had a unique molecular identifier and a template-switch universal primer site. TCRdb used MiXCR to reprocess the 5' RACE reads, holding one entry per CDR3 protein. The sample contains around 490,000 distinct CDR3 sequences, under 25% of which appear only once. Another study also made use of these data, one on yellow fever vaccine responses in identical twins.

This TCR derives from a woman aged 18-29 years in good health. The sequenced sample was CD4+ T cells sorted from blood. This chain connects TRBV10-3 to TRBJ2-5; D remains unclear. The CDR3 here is CAISEFGRETQYF. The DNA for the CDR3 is TGTGCCATCAGTGAGTTCGGGCGAGAGACCCAGTACTTC.